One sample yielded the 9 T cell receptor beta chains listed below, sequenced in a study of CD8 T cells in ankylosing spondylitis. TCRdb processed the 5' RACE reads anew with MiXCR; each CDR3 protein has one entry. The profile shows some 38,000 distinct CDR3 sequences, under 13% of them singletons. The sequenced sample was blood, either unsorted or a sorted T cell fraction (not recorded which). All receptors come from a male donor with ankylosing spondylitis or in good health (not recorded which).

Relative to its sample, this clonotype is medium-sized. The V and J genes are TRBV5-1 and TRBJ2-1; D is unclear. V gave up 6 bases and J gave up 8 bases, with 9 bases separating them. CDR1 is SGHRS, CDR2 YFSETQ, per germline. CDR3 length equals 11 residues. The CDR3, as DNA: TGCGCCAGCAACAACGGCTATGAGCAGTTCTTC. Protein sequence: CASNNGYEQFF.

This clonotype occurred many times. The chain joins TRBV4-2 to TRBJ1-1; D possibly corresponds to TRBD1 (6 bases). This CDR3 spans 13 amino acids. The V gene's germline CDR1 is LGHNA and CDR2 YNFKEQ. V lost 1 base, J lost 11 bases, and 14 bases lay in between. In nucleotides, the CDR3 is TGTGCCAGCAGCCAAGTTCGAGCAGGGGAGGCTTTCTTT. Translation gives CASSQVRAGEAFF.

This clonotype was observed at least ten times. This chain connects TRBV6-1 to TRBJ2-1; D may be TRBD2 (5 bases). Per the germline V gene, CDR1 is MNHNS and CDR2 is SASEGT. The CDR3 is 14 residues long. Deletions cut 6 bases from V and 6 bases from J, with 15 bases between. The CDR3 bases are TGTGCCAGCAGAGCCACGGCGGAGGCCAATGAGCAGTTCTTC. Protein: CASRATAEANEQFF.

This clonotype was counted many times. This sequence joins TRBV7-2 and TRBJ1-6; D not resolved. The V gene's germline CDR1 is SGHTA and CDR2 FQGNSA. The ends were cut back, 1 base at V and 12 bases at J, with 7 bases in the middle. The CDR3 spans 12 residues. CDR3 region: CASSLGSLPLHF. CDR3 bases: TGTGCCAGCAGCTTAGGCAGCCTACCCCTCCACTTT. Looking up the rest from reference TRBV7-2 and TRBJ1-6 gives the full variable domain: GAGVSQSPSNKVTEKGKDVELRCDPISGHTALYWYRQSLGQGLEFLIYFQGNSAPDKSGLPSDRFSAERTGGSVSTLTIQRTQQEDSAVYLCASSLGSLPLHFGNGTRLTVT.

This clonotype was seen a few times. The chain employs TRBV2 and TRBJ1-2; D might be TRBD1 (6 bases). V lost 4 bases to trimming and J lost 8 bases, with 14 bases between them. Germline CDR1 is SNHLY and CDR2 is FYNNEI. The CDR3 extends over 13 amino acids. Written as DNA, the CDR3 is TGTGCCAGCAGTGTGAGGGGGGCGGACGGCTACACCTTC. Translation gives CASSVRGADGYTF. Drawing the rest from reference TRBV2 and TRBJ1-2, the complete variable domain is EPEVTQTPSHQVTQMGQEVILRCVPISNHLYFYWYRQILGQKVEFLVSFYNNEISEKSEIFDDQFSVERPDGSNFTLKIRSTKLEDSAMYFCASSVRGADGYTFGSGTRLTVV.

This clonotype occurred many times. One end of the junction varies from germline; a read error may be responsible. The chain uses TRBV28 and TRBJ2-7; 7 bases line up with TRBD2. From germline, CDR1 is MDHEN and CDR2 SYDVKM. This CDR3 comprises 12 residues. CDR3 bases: TGTGCCAGCAGTTTAGGGGAGGGATTAGGAGACTTC. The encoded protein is CASSLGEGLGDF.

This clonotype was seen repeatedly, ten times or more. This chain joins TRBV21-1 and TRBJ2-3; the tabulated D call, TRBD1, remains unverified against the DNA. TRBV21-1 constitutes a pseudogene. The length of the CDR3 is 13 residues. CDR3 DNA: TGTGCCAGCAGCTGGACAGGGACAGATACGCAGTATTTT. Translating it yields CASSWTGTDTQYF.

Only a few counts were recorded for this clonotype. CDR3 nucleotide sequence: TGTGCCAGCAGCTCCCGGACAGGGGCCGAAAAACTGTTTTTT. Translated: CASSSRTGAEKLFF. V gene TRBV7-9 combines with J gene TRBJ1-4; 9 bases fit TRBD1. The CDR3 length is 14 residues. Germline V lookup: CDR1 SEHNR, CDR2 FQNEAQ (reference sequence). The junction had 5 bases not matched to a gene; V was cut back by 4 bases and J by 8 bases.

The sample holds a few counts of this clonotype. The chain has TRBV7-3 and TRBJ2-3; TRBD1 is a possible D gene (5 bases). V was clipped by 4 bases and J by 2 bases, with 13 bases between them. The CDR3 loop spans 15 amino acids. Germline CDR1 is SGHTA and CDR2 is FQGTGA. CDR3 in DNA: TGTGCCAGCAGCTACAGGACGGGCCCCACAGATACGCAGTATTTT. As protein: CASSYRTGPTDTQYF.